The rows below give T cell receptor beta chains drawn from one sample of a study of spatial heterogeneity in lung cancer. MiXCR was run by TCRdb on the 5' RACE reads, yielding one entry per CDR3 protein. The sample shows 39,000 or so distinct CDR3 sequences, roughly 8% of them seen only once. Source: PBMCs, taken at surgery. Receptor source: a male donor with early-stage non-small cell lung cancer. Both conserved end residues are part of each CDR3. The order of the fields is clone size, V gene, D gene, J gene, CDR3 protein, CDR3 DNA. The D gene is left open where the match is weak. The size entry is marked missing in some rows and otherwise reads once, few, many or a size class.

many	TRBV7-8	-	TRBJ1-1	CASSLGGKMNTEAFF	TGTGCCAGCAGCTTAGGGGGAAAGATGAACACTGAAGCTTTCTTT
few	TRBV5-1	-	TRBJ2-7	CASSLGFLGIGSYEQYF	TGCGCCAGCAGCTTGGGGTTTTTGGGGATCGGGTCCTACGAGCAGTACTTC
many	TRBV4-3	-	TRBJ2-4	CASSQGQGNIQYF	TGCGCCAGCAGCCAAGGGCAGGGAAACATTCAGTACTTC
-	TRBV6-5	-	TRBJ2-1	CASSYDRGSPDEQFF	TGTGCCAGCAGTTACGATCGGGGATCCCCCGATGAGCAGTTCTTC
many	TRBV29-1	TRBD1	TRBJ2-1	CSVMKGRGRGNEQFF	TGCAGCGTCATGAAGGGCAGGGGGCGAGGCAATGAGCAGTTCTTC
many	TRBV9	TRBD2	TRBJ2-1	CASSGALADPYNEQFF	TGTGCCAGCAGCGGGGCTCTAGCGGATCCCTACAATGAGCAGTTCTTC
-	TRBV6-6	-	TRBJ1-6	CASTPRGVDSPLHF	TGTGCCAGCACGCCAAGGGGGGTGGATTCACCCCTCCACTTT
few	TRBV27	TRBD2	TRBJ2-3	CASSLWAGGTDTQYF	TGTGCCAGCAGTTTATGGGCGGGGGGCACAGATACGCAGTATTTT
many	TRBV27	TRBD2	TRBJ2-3	CACGTSGDTQYF	TGTGCCTGCGGGACTAGCGGCGATACGCAGTATTTT
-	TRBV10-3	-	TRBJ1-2	CAISPQIGNYGYTF	TGTGCCATCAGTCCCCAAATTGGTAACTATGGCTACACCTTC
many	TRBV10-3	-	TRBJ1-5	CAIRPFDDQPQHF	TGTGCCATCAGGCCTTTCGACGATCAGCCCCAGCATTTT
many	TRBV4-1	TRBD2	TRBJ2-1	CASSHPLGTSGNEQFF	TGCGCCAGCAGCCACCCCTTGGGGACTAGCGGCAATGAGCAGTTCTTC
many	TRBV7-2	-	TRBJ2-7	CASSSAHWGEQYF	TGTGCCAGCAGCTCCGCCCACTGGGGCGAGCAGTACTTC
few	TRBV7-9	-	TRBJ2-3	CASSLGLGGRNTQYF	TGTGCCAGCAGCTTAGGGCTGGGGGGCCGGAATACGCAGTATTTT
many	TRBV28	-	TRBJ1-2	CASSPGDSYGYTF	TGTGCCAGCAGTCCAGGGGATAGCTATGGCTACACCTTC
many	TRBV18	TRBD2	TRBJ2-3	CASSPRLTSGTTDTQYF	TGTGCCAGCTCACCCCGGTTGACTAGCGGGACCACAGATACGCAGTATTTT
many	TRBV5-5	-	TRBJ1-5	CASSLAWDASNQPQHF	TGTGCCAGCAGCTTGGCATGGGACGCTAGCAATCAGCCCCAGCATTTT
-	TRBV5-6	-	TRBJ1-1	CASSLPYDRNTEAFF	TGTGCCAGCAGCCTCCCATACGACAGAAACACTGAAGCTTTCTTT
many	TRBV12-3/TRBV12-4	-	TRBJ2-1	CASSFVDEQFF	TGTGCCAGCAGTTTCGTGGATGAGCAGTTCTTC
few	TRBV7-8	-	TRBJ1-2	CASSWGGEDGYTF	TGTGCCAGCAGCTGGGGGGGCGAGGATGGCTACACCTTC
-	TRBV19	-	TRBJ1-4	CASSIGTVNEKLFF	TGTGCCAGTAGTATAGGGACCGTTAATGAAAAACTGTTTTTT
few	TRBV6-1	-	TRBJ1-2	CASREGDLAGYTF	TGTGCCAGCAGGGAGGGAGACTTAGCTGGCTACACCTTC
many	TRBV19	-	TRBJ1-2	CASLRDPWDGYTF	TGTGCCAGCCTTCGGGACCCATGGGATGGCTACACCTTC
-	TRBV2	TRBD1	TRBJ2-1	CASRVRQGSYNEQFF	TGTGCCAGCAGGGTACGACAGGGGTCCTACAATGAGCAGTTCTTC
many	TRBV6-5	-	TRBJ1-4	CASSYADREKLFF	TGTGCCAGCAGTTACGCGGACAGAGAAAAACTGTTTTTT
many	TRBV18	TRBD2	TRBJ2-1	CASSNPGAGGRDEQFF	TGTGCCAGCTCCAACCCAGGAGCGGGAGGGCGTGATGAGCAGTTCTTC
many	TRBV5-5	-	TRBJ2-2	CASSLERGRTGELFF	TGTGCCAGCAGCTTGGAAAGAGGCCGCACCGGGGAGCTGTTTTTT
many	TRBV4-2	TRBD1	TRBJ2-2	CASSHDRGKDTGELFF	TGTGCCAGCAGCCATGACAGGGGGAAGGACACCGGGGAGCTGTTTTTT
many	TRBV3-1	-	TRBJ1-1	CASSQRDLEAFF	TGTGCCAGCAGCCAAAGGGACTTAGAAGCTTTCTTT
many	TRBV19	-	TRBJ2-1	CASSSSAYNEQFF	TGTGCCAGTAGCTCTTCGGCTTACAATGAGCAGTTCTTC
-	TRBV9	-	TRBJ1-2	CASSVAEHYGYTF	TGTGCCAGCAGCGTTGCAGAACACTATGGCTACACCTTC
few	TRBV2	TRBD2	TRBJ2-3	CASSQRGGTDTQYF	TGTGCCAGCAGTCAGCGGGGTGGCACAGATACGCAGTATTTT
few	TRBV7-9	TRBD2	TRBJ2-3	CASNRAGEADTQYF	TGTGCCAGCAACCGAGCGGGAGAGGCAGATACGCAGTATTTT
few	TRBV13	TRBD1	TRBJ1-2	CASSLYTGGMDYGYTF	TGTGCCAGCAGCTTATATACAGGGGGCATGGACTATGGCTACACCTTC
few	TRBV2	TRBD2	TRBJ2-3	CASSHPSGRALADTQYF	TGTGCCAGCAGCCACCCTAGCGGGAGGGCCCTCGCAGATACGCAGTATTTT
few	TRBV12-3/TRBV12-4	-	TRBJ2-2	CTSSFTTGELFF	TGTACCAGCAGTTTTACGACCGGGGAGCTGTTTTTT
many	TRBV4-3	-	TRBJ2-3	CASSQEWGSTDTQYF	TGCGCCAGCAGCCAAGAATGGGGGAGCACAGATACGCAGTATTTT
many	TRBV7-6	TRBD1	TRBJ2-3	CASSLADRGTDTQYF	TGTGCCAGCAGCTTAGCGGACAGGGGGACAGATACGCAGTATTTT